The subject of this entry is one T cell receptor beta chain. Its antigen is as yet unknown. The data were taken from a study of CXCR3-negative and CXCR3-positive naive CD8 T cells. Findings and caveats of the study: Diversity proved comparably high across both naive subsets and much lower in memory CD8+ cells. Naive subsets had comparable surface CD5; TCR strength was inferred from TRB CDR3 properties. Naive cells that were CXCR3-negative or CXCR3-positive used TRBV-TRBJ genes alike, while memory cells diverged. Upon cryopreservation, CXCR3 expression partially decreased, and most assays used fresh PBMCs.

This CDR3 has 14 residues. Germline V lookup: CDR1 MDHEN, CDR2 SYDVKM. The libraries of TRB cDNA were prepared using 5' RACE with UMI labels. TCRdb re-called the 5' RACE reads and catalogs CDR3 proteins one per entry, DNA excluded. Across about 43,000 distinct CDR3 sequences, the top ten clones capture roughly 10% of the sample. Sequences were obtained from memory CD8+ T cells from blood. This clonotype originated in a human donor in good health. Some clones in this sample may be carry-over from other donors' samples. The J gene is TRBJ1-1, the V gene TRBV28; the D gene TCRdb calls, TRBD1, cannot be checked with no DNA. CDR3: CASSPVFSSSQAFF. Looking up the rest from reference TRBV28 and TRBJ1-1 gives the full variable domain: DVKVTQSSRYLVKRTGEKVFLECVQDMDHENMFWYRQDPGLGLRLIYFSYDVKMKEKGDIPEGYSVSREKKERFSLILESASTNQTSMYLCASSPVFSSSQAFFGQGTRLTVV.